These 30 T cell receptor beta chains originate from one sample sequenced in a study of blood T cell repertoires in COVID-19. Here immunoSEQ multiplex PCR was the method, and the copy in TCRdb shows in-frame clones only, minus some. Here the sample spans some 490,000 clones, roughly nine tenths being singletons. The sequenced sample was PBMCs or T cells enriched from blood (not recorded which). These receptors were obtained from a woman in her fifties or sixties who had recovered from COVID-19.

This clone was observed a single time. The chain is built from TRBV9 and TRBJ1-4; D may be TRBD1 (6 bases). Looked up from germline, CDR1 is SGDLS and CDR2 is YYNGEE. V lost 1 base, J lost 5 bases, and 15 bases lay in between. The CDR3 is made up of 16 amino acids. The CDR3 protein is CASSVLGSRGNEKLFF. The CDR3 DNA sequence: TGTGCCAGCAGCGTATTGGGGTCCAGGGGAAATGAAAAACTGTTTTTT.

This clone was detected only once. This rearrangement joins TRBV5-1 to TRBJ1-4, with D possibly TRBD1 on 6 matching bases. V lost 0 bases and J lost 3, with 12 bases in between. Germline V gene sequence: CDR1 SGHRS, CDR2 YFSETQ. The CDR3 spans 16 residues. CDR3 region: CASSLAGDTPNEKLFF. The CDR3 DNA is TGCGCCAGCAGCTTGGCCGGGGACACCCCTAATGAAAAACTGTTTTTT.

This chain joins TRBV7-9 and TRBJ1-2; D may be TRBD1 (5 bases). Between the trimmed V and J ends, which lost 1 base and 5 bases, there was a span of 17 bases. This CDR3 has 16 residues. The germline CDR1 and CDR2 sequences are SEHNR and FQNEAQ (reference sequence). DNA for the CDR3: TGTGCCAGCAGCTTAGGGGGACTCGAGGCGGGATATGGCTACACCTTC. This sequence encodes CASSLGGLEAGYGYTF. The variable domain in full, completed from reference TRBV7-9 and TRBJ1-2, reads DTGVSQNPRHKITKRGQNVTFRCDPISEHNRLYWYRQTLGQGPEFLTYFQNEAQLEKSRLLSDRFSAERPKGSFSTLEIQRTEQGDSAMYLCASSLGGLEAGYGYTFGSGTRLTVV.

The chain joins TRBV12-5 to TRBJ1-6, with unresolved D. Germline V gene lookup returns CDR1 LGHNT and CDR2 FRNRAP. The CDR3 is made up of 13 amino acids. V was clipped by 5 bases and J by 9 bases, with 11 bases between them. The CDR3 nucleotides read TGTGCTAGTGGTCCTCAGGAAGTTTCACCCCTCCACTTT. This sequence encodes CASGPQEVSPLHF.

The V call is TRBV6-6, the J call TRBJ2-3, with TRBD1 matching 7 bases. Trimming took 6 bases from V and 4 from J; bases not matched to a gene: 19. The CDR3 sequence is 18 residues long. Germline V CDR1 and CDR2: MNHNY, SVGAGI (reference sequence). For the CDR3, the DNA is TGTGCCAGCAGCCGACAGGGCGTGAGCTTCGAGCGCGCAGATACGCAGTATTTT. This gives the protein CASSRQGVSFERADTQYF.

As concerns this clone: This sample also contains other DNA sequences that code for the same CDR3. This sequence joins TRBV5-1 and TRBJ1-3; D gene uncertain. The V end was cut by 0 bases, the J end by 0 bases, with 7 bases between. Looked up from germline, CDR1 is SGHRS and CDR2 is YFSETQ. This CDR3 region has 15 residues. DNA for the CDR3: TGCGCCAGCAGCTTGGGGGCCTCCTCTGGAAACACCATATATTTT. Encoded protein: CASSLGASSGNTIYF.

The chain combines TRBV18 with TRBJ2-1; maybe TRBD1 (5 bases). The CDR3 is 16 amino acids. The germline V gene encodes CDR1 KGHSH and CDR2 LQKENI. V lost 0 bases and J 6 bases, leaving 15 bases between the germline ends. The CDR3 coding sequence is TGTGCCAGCTCACCACCTCAAGGGGCTAGTGGCAATGAGCAGTTCTTC. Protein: CASSPPQGASGNEQFF.

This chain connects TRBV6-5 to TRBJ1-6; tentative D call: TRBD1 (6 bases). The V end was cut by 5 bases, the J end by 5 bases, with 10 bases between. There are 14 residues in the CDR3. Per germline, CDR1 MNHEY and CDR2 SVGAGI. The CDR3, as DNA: TGTGCCAGCAGTAGGGGGGGGAATAATTCACCCCTCCACTTT. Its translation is CASSRGGNNSPLHF.

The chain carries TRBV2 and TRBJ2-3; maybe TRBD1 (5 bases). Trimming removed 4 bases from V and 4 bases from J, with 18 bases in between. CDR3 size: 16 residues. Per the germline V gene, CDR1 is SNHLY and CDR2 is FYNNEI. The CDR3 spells CASSAEAGVRADTQYF. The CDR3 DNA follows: TGTGCCAGCAGTGCAGAGGCAGGAGTCAGGGCAGATACGCAGTATTTT.

In DNA, the CDR3 is TGTGCCAGCAGTGAAGTTACCTGGGCCTCTGGGGCCAACGTCCTGACTTTC. Translating it yields CASSEVTWASGANVLTF. This chain uses TRBV6-1 with TRBJ2-6; no clear D. Germline V gene sequence: CDR1 MNHNS, CDR2 SASEGT. CDR3 length: 17 residues. Trimming removed 1 base at V and 0 bases at J, with 10 bases between.

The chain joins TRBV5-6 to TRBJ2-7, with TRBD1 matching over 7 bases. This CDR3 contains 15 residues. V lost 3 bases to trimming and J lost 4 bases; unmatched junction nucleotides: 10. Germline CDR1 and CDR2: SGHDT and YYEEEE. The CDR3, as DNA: TGTGCCAGCAGCTCCACCGACAGGGACCCGTACGAGCAGTACTTC. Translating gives CASSSTDRDPYEQYF. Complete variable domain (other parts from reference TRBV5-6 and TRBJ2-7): DAGVTQSPTHLIKTRGQQVTLRCSPKSGHDTVSWYQQALGQGPQFIFQYYEEEERQRGNFPDRFSGHQFPNYSSELNVNALLLGDSALYLCASSSTDRDPYEQYFGPGTRLTVT.

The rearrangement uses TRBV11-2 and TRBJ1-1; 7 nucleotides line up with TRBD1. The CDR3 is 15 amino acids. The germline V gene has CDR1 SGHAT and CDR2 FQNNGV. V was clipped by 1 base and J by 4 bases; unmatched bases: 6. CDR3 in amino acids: CASSLVSRGFTEAFF. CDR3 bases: TGTGCCAGCAGCTTAGTATCCAGGGGGTTCACTGAAGCTTTCTTT.

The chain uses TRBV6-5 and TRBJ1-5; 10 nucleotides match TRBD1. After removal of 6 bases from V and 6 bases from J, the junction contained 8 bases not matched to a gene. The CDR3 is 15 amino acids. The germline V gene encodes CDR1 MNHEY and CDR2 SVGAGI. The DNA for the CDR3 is TGTGCCAGCAGCCTGGGACAGGGGAGAGGTCAGCCCCAGCATTTT. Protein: CASSLGQGRGQPQHF.

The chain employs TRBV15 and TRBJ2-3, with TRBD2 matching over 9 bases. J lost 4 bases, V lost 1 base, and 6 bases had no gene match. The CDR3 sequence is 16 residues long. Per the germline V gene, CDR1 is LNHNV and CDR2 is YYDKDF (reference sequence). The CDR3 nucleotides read TGTGCCACCAGCAGAGCGAGCGGGGGGCTGTCAGATACGCAGTATTTT. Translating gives CATSRASGGLSDTQYF.

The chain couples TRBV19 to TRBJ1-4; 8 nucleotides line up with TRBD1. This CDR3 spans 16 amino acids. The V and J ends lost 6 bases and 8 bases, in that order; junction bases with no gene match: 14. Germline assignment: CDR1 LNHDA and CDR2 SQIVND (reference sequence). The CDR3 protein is CASSQAITGGREKLFF. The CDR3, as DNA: TGTGCCAGTAGCCAAGCGATTACAGGGGGACGGGAAAAACTGTTTTTT. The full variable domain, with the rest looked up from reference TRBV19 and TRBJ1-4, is DGGITQSPKYLFRKEGQNVTLSCEQNLNHDAMYWYRQDPGQGLRLIYYSQIVNDFQKGDIAEGYSVSREKKESFPLTVTSAQKNPTAFYLCASSQAITGGREKLFFGSGTQLSVL.

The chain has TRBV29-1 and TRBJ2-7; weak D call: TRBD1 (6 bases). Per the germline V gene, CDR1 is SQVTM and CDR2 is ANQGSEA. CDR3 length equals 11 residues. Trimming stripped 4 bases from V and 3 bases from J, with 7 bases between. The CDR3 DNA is TGCAGCGTTGGCAGGGGCTACGAGCAGTACTTC. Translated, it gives CSVGRGYEQYF.

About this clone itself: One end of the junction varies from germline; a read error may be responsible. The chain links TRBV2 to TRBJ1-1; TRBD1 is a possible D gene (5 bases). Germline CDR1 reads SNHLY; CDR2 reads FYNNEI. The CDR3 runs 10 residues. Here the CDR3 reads CVSLGVEAFF. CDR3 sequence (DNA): TGTGTCAGCTTAGGGGTTGAAGCTTTCTTT.

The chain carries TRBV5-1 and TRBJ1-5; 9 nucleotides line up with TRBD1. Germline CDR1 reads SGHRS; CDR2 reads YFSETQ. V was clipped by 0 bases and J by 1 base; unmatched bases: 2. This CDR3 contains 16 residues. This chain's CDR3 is CASSLGTGDSNQPQHF. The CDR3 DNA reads TGCGCCAGCAGCTTGGGGACAGGGGACAGCAATCAGCCCCAGCATTTT.

CDR3 coding DNA: TGTGCCATCTCCCAGGGGAGCTCCTACAATGAGCAGTTCTTC. Amino acids: CAISQGSSYNEQFF. The chain carries TRBV10-3 and TRBJ2-1; TRBD1 is a possible D gene (6 bases). V was clipped by 8 bases and J by 0 bases, with 11 bases between them. This CDR3 contains 14 residues. Germline V gives CDR1 ENHRY, CDR2 SYGVKD.

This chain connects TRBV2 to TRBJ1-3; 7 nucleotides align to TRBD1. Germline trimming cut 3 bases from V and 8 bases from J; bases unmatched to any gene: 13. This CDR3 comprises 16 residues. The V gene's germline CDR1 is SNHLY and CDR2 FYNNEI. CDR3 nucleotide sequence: TGTGCCAGCAGTGAGGGGTACAGGGGTGCTACAGACACCATATATTTT. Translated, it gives CASSEGYRGATDTIYF. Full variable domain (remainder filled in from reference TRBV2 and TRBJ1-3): EPEVTQTPSHQVTQMGQEVILRCVPISNHLYFYWYRQILGQKVEFLVSFYNNEISEKSEIFDDQFSVERPDGSNFTLKIRSTKLEDSAMYFCASSEGYRGATDTIYFGEGSWLTVV.

The CDR3 region is CASSLALGELFF. The CDR3 DNA reads as TGTGCCAGCAGCTTAGCCCTCGGGGAGCTGTTTTTT. V usage is TRBV7-6 and J usage is TRBJ2-2; D is ambiguous. V lost 0 bases and J lost 7, with 3 bases in between. Germline CDR1 SGHVS, CDR2 FNYEAQ. The CDR3 consists of 12 residues.

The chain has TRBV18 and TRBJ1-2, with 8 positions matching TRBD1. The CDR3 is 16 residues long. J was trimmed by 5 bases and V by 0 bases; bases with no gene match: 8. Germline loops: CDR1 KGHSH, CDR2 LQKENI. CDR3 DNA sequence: TGTGCCAGCTCACCACCGACCGAGACAGGGGATTATGGCTACACCTTC. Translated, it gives CASSPPTETGDYGYTF.

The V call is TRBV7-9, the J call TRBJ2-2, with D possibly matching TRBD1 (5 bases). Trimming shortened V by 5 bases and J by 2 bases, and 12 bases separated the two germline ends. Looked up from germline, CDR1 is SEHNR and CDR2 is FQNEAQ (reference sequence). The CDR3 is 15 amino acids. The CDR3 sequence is CASSLQAINTGELFF. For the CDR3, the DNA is TGTGCCAGCAGCCTACAGGCGATAAACACCGGGGAGCTGTTTTTT.

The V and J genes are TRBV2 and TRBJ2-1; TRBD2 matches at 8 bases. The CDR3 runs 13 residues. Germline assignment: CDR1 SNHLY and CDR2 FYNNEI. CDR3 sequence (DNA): TGTTTGAGCGGGGGTAGGGTTTACAATGAGCAGTTCTTC. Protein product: CLSGGRVYNEQFF. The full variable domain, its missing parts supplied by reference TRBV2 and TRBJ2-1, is EPEVTQTPSHQVTQMGQEVILRCVPISNHLYFYWYRQILGQKVEFLVSFYNNEISEKSEIFDDQFSVERPDGSNFTLKIRSTKLEDSAMYFCLSGGRVYNEQFFGPGTRLTVL.

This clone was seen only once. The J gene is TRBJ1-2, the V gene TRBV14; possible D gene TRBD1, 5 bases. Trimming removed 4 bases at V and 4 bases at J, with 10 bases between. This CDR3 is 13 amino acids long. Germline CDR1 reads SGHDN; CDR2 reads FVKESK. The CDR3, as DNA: TGTGCCAGCAGCCTGACAGTATTCTATGGCTACACCTTC. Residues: CASSLTVFYGYTF.

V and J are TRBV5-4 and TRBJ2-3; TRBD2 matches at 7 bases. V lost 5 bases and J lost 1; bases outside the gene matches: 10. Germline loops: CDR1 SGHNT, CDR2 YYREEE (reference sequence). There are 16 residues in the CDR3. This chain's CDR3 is CASSRGSGVGTDTQYF. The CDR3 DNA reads TGTGCCAGCAGTCGGGGGAGCGGGGTCGGCACAGATACGCAGTATTTT.

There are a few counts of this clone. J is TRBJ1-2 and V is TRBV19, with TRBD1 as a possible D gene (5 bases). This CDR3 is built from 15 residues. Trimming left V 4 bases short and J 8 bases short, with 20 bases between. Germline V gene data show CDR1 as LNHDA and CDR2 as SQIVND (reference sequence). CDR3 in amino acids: CASSRSQGLLGGYTF. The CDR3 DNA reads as TGTGCCAGTAGTAGGTCCCAGGGACTCCTCGGCGGCTACACCTTC.

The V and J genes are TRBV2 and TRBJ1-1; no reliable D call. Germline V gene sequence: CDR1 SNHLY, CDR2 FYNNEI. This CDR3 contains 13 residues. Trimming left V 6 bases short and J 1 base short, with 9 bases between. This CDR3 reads CASRGLPNTEAFF. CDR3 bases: TGTGCCAGCAGAGGACTCCCGAACACTGAAGCTTTCTTT.

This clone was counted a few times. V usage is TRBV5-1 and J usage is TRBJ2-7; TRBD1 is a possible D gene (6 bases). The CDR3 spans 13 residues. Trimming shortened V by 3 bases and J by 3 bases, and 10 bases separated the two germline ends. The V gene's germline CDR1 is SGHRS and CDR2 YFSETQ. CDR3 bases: TGCGCCAGCAGCTATCAACAGGGCTACGAGCAGTACGTC. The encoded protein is CASSYQQGYEQYV.

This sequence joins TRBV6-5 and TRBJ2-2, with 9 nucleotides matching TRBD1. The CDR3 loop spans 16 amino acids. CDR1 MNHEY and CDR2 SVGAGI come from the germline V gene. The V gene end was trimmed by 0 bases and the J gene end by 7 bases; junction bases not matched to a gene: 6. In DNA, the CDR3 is TGTGCCAGCAGTTACTCCGGGACAGGGTTGGGCGGGGAGCTGTTTTTT. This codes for CASSYSGTGLGGELFF.